These T cell receptor beta chains were read from a single sample in a study of T-cell memory formation after mild COVID-19. Each CDR3 protein gets one entry after TCRdb re-called the 5' RACE reads with MiXCR. Among some 180,000 distinct CDR3 sequences listed, roughly 13% were seen once. Sequenced input: PBMCs or a T cell subset sorted from them (not recorded which). Source of these receptors: a man aged 18 to 35 who had mild COVID-19 (a few samples of this study predate the infection). Cell type and time point are not known. Both conserved end residues are trimmed from each CDR3.

TRBV7-9 | 12 | ATHPKALNTEAF
TRBV6-5 | 12 | ASRNRQGSEKLF
TRBV21-1 | 13 | ASSKPDRGHGELF
TRBV24-1 | 11 | ATSEAGGTEAF
TRBV5-1 | 15 | ASSLVVAGRSYNEQF
TRBV12-3/TRBV12-4 | 11 | ASSLKYSYGYT
TRBV7-2 | 13 | ASSLAPGGTDTQY
TRBV28 | 14 | ASGRGDFANTGELF
TRBV28 | 12 | ASSLPQANQPQH
TRBV5-1 | 12 | ASSADSGANVLT
TRBV7-3 | 15 | ASSPTGGRYYTGELF
TRBV7-9 | 12 | ASSLMGGNSPLH
TRBV12-3/TRBV12-4 | 10 | ASSLQAGEQY
TRBV29-1 | 9 | SFVRRGTEY
TRBV5-1 | 12 | ASRPDTVTDIQY
TRBV2 | 10 | ASKGGFSEQY
TRBV24-1 | 13 | ATSAGWGGRTEAF
TRBV6-2/TRBV6-3 | 10 | ASSYQGDTQY
TRBV7-2 | 12 | ASSATGGLETQY
TRBV3-1 | 13 | ASSRPPGVRETQY
TRBV15 | 14 | ATSRVLRRRGDTQY
TRBV12-3/TRBV12-4 | 12 | ASSLRYSNTEAF
TRBV7-9 | 10 | ASGEGQETQY
TRBV5-1 | 9 | ASKGEYEQY
TRBV5-1 | 14 | ASSPVGPTGGETQY
TRBV12-3/TRBV12-4 | 11 | ASSFSSGNTIY
TRBV29-1 | 11 | SVSGSGTDTQY
TRBV7-2 | 12 | ASSPPGLVKGEF
TRBV11-2 | 13 | ASSLAAQGTDTQY
TRBV5-1 | 10 | ASSMTDNEQF
TRBV20-1 | 10 | SAKGISDTQY
TRBV7-9 | 10 | ASSWGFQPQH
TRBV4-2 | 15 | ASSRSPAGIRTDTQY
TRBV12-3/TRBV12-4 | 11 | ASTSQYQETQY
TRBV11-3 | 10 | ASSLTPGELF
TRBV7-8 | 15 | ASSRRTGTATTGELF
TRBV3-1 | 11 | ASSSAGQDTQY
TRBV24-1 | 13 | ATSDPRTAYNEQF
TRBV5-1 | 13 | ASSFYRGRGDTQY
TRBV9 | 13 | ASSPSVSINQPQH
TRBV2 | 11 | ASGGGPVETQY